The 28 T cell receptor beta chains presented below share a single source sample, sequenced in a study of OX40 agonist ivuxolimab in advanced cancers. Measured with immunoSEQ multiplex PCR; TCRdb has only the in-frame clones, and not every one. The table includes almost 50,000 clones, around 81% detected once. Source: CD4+ or CD8+ T cells sorted from blood, taken in a trial of the OX40 agonist ivuxolimab. The receptors originated from an adult with an advanced solid tumor such as melanoma, head and neck, liver or kidney cancer.

This clone has just one count. This chain uses TRBV6-5 with TRBJ1-1; D is unresolved. The CDR3 has 14 amino acids. Germline CDR1 is MNHEY and CDR2 is SVGAGI. Trimming took off 4 bases at V and 4 bases at J, with 13 bases between the two ends. This CDR3 is CASSLGSWSTEAFF. The CDR3 DNA reads TGTGCCAGCAGTTTGGGCTCCTGGAGCACTGAAGCTTTCTTT.

V gene TRBV19 combines with J gene TRBJ2-7; 7 bases line up with TRBD1. This CDR3 region has 16 residues. Germline V lookup: CDR1 LNHDA, CDR2 SQIVND (reference sequence). Losses at the gene ends were 0 bases for V and 3 bases for J; bases not matched to a gene: 8. CDR3 coding DNA: TGTGCCAGTAGTATAGATACAGGGGCGAGATTCTACGAGCAGTACTTC. Its translation: CASSIDTGARFYEQYF.

The chain has TRBV6-4 and TRBJ2-1; D unresolved. V was cut by 0 bases and J by 8 bases, with 5 bases left in between. CDR3 length: 12 amino acids. Germline CDR1 MRHNA, CDR2 SNTAGT. CDR3 in DNA: TGTGCCAGCAGTGACTCGGGCTATGAGCAGTTCTTC. Amino acids: CASSDSGYEQFF.

This clone was observed a single time. The chain couples TRBV11-2 to TRBJ1-5, with D tentatively TRBD1 (6 bases). CDR1 is SGHAT and CDR2 is FQNNGV in the germline V gene. CDR3 size: 17 residues. V was cut by 1 base and J by 0 bases, with 13 bases left in between. CDR3 DNA sequence: TGTGCCAGCAGCTTAGGAGTAGGGGGGTATAGCAATCAGCCCCAGCATTTT. Protein: CASSLGVGGYSNQPQHF.

The gene calls are TRBV7-8 and TRBJ1-5; weak D call: TRBD1 (5 bases). Germline CDR1 and CDR2: SGHVS and FQNEAQ. The length of the CDR3 is 15 residues. V was cut by 2 bases and J by 4 bases, with 12 bases left in between. CDR3 nucleotide sequence: TGTGCCAGCAGCTTACAACTGTCAGGGAATCAGCCCCAGCATTTT. Residues: CASSLQLSGNQPQHF.

The gene calls are TRBV2 and TRBJ2-1, with 7 bases that match TRBD2. CDR3 length: 16 residues. Per the germline V gene, CDR1 is SNHLY and CDR2 is FYNNEI. Trimming at V came to 0 bases and at J to 4 bases, leaving 6 bases not matched to a gene. The CDR3 DNA reads TGTGCCAGCAGTGAAGCGCATGGACTAGATTACAATGAGCAGTTCTTC. Amino acids: CASSEAHGLDYNEQFF.

The rearrangement uses TRBV28 and TRBJ2-3; 16 bases are a match to TRBD2. This CDR3 spans 19 amino acids. V trimming: 7 bases; J trimming: 4 bases; junction bases outside the gene matches: 14. CDR1 and CDR2 (germline): MDHEN, SYDVKM. The CDR3 here is CASNLGLGLAGGPADTQYF. The CDR3 bases are TGTGCCAGCAACCTAGGTTTGGGACTAGCGGGGGGGCCGGCAGATACGCAGTATTTT.

A single count supports this clone. The V gene is TRBV19, the J gene TRBJ2-7, with TRBD2 identical over 10 bases. This CDR3 has 14 amino acids. The junction had 1 base not matched to a gene; V was cut back by 4 bases and J by 1 base. The germline V gene encodes CDR1 LNHDA and CDR2 SQIVND (reference sequence). The DNA for the CDR3 is TGTGCCAGTAGTACTAGCGGGGGATCCTACGAGCAGTACTTC. Translated: CASSTSGGSYEQYF.

The chain employs TRBV6-5 and TRBJ1-2; D is unclear. CDR3 length: 13 residues. V lost 5 bases and J 2 bases, leaving 9 bases between the germline ends. The germline CDR1 and CDR2 sequences are MNHEY and SVGAGI. The CDR3 is CASSPTVNYGYTF. CDR3 bases: TGTGCCAGCAGTCCGACGGTCAACTATGGCTACACCTTC.

This clone showed up just a few times. The chain uses TRBV7-9 and TRBJ1-6, with D unresolved. The CDR3 runs to 12 residues. The V gene's germline CDR1 is SEHNR and CDR2 FQNEAQ (reference sequence). Trimming took 5 bases from V and 7 from J, leaving 6 bases between them. The DNA of the CDR3 is TGTGCCAGCAGCCTGGGCAATTCACCCCTCCACTTT. It encodes CASSLGNSPLHF.

The rearrangement joins TRBV15 to TRBJ2-3, with TRBD2 matching over 14 bases. Germline loops: CDR1 LNHNV, CDR2 YYDKDF (reference sequence). This CDR3 is 20 amino acids long. Trimming removed 5 bases from V and 0 bases from J; junction bases left unmatched: 13. DNA of the CDR3: TGTGCCACCAGCCACGGGGGGGAGACTAGCGGGAGGGTGAGCACAGATACGCAGTATTTT. This gives the protein CATSHGGETSGRVSTDTQYF.

This clone has only one observation. This chain links TRBV4-3 with TRBJ1-1; D is undetermined. CDR3 length: 14 residues. Germline CDR1 and CDR2: LGHNA and YSLEER. V was cut by 4 bases and J by 0 bases, with 9 bases left in between. The CDR3 reads CASSPSKVNTEAFF. DNA for the CDR3: TGCGCCAGCAGCCCGTCAAAGGTGAACACTGAAGCTTTCTTT.

This chain links TRBV4-1 with TRBJ1-4; D perhaps matches TRBD1 (6 bases). V was cut by 1 base and J by 0 bases, with 6 bases left in between. The CDR3 is 15 amino acids. CDR1 is MGHRA and CDR2 is YSYEKL in the germline V gene. CDR3 coding DNA: TGCGCCAGCAGCCAAGGGACAGCAACTAATGAAAAACTGTTTTTT. It specifies CASSQGTATNEKLFF.

This clone appeared once. The rearrangement uses TRBV7-2 and TRBJ2-7, with D unclear. This CDR3 has 15 amino acids. Trimming removed 0 bases from V and 4 bases from J, with 13 bases in between. Germline lookup yields CDR1 SGHTA and CDR2 FQGNSA. CDR3 sequence reads: CASSLAAVSSYEQYF. The DNA of the CDR3 is TGTGCCAGCAGCTTAGCGGCGGTGAGTTCTTACGAGCAGTACTTC.

The V and J genes are TRBV6-6 and TRBJ2-1; 8 positions match TRBD1. This CDR3 has 15 residues. After removal of 6 bases from V and 9 bases from J, the junction contained 13 bases not matched to a gene. Germline CDR1 reads MNHNY; CDR2 reads SVGAGI (reference sequence). CDR3 amino acids: CASSSDRGPWVEQFF. CDR3 DNA sequence: TGTGCCAGCAGCTCCGACAGGGGTCCGTGGGTTGAGCAGTTCTTC.

The chain is built from TRBV5-6 and TRBJ2-7; unclear D gene. The germline V gene has CDR1 SGHDT and CDR2 YYEEEE. The CDR3 runs 13 residues. Trimming took 4 bases from V and 0 from J, leaving 8 bases between them. The CDR3, as DNA: TGTGCCAGCAGCCCTGACGGCTCCTACGAGCAGTACGTC. As protein: CASSPDGSYEQYV.

The CDR3 coding sequence is TGTGCCAGCAGCTTAGCCACCGGGGAGCTGTTTTTT. Its protein product is CASSLATGELFF. This rearrangement joins TRBV7-8 to TRBJ2-2; the D is unclear. V gave up 0 bases and J gave up 4 bases, with 0 bases separating them. CDR1 is SGHVS, CDR2 FQNEAQ, per germline. The CDR3 is 12 amino acids. The variable domain in full, with the rest retrieved from reference TRBV7-8 and TRBJ2-2, is GAGVSQSPRYKVAKRGQDVALRCDPISGHVSLFWYQQALGQGPEFLTYFQNEAQLDKSGLPSDRFFAERPEGSVSTLKIQRTQQEDSAVYLCASSLATGELFFGEGSRLTVL.

The chain couples TRBV11-3 to TRBJ2-3; either TRBD1 or TRBD2 may supply D (5 bases each). Trimming took off 5 bases at V and 2 bases at J, with 8 bases between the two ends. The germline V gene encodes CDR1 SGHNT and CDR2 YENEEA. The CDR3 loop spans 13 amino acids. The CDR3 spells CASSPGPTDTQYF. The CDR3 region has the DNA TGTGCCAGCAGCCCGGGACCCACAGATACGCAGTATTTT.

The rearrangement joins TRBV29-1 to TRBJ1-1, with a tentative D call TRBD1 (5 bases). The V gene lost 4 bases and the J gene lost 7 bases, with 10 bases spanning the gap. Germline lookup yields CDR1 SQVTM and CDR2 ANQGSEA. The CDR3 sequence is 11 residues long. CDR3 DNA sequence: TGCAGCGTTGGAGGCGGGGGTGAAGCTTTCTTT. It specifies CSVGGGGEAFF.

The chain has TRBV27 and TRBJ2-7; possibly TRBD1 or TRBD2 for D (5 bases each). V was clipped by 7 bases and J by 5 bases, with 15 bases between them. The CDR3 consists of 13 residues. Germline V gives CDR1 MNHEY, CDR2 SMNVEV (reference sequence). CDR3 sequence reads: CASTSGTLHEQYF. CDR3 coding DNA: TGTGCCAGCACCTCGGGGACCTTGCACGAGCAGTACTTC.

V gene TRBV7-8 combines with J gene TRBJ1-2, with unresolved D. Germline V gene data show CDR1 as SGHVS and CDR2 as FQNEAQ. Trimming pared 0 bases from V and 6 bases from J, leaving 17 bases between. The CDR3 contains 16 residues. The CDR3 nucleotides read TGTGCCAGCAGCTTAGCGTTGGAGTCCCGATTAAATGGCTACACCTTC. Its translation is CASSLALESRLNGYTF.

The genes are TRBV7-6 and TRBJ2-1, with 13 bases identical to TRBD2. Germline V gene lookup returns CDR1 SGHVS and CDR2 FNYEAQ. The length of the CDR3 is 17 residues. V trimming: 0 bases; J trimming: 5 bases; junction bases outside the gene matches: 4. CDR3 loop: CASSLATGLAGDNEQFF. As DNA, the CDR3 is TGTGCCAGCAGCTTAGCCACCGGACTAGCGGGAGACAATGAGCAGTTCTTC.

The V gene is TRBV4-2, the J gene TRBJ1-2; D is perhaps TRBD1 (5 bases). CDR3 size: 15 residues. V was trimmed by 0 bases and J by 0 bases, leaving 8 bases between them. Germline V gene data show CDR1 as LGHNA and CDR2 as YNFKEQ. CDR3 region: CASSQDRETNYGYTF. The CDR3 nucleotides read TGTGCCAGCAGCCAAGACAGGGAAACTAACTATGGCTACACCTTC.

Points on this clone: Other DNA sequences within the sample encode an identical CDR3. The J gene is TRBJ2-7, the V gene TRBV6-1; no definite D call. Deletions cut 2 bases from V and 1 base from J, with 3 bases between. The CDR3 extends over 12 amino acids. Germline lookup yields CDR1 MNHNS and CDR2 SASEGT. CDR3 in DNA: TGTGCCAGCAGTGAATTTTCCTACGAGCAGTACGTC. This translates into CASSEFSYEQYV.

The V call is TRBV14, the J call TRBJ2-6; D is uncertain. V gave up 1 base and J gave up 3 bases, with 7 bases separating them. This CDR3 has 15 residues. Per the germline V gene, CDR1 is SGHDN and CDR2 is FVKESK. CDR3 in amino acids: CASSQVALGANVLTF. Written as DNA, the CDR3 is TGTGCCAGCAGCCAAGTCGCCCTTGGGGCCAACGTCCTGACTTTC.

With regard to this clone: The sample carries other DNA sequences with the same CDR3. This chain uses TRBV9 with TRBJ2-1; TRBD2 might be the D (5 bases). The CDR3 has 12 residues. The germline gives CDR1 SGDLS, CDR2 YYNGEE. V was shortened by 0 bases and J by 10 bases, with 8 bases between the two germline ends. CDR3 loop: CASSVGGGEQFF. The DNA for the CDR3 is TGTGCCAGCAGCGTAGGTGGCGGGGAGCAGTTCTTC.

The chain uses TRBV19 and TRBJ1-5; weak D call: TRBD1 (5 bases). V was cut by 4 bases and J by 0 bases, with 19 bases left in between. From germline, CDR1 is LNHDA and CDR2 SQIVND (reference sequence). This CDR3 has 18 residues. The CDR3 nucleotides are TGTGCCAGTAGTACGGACATACGGACAATTTATAGCAATCAGCCCCAGCATTTT. Amino acids: CASSTDIRTIYSNQPQHF.

V gene TRBV7-9 combines with J gene TRBJ1-2, with 8 positions matching TRBD1. CDR3 length: 14 residues. Germline V gene lookup returns CDR1 SEHNR and CDR2 FQNEAQ (reference sequence). J was trimmed by 6 bases and V by 3 bases; bases with no gene match: 6. The CDR3 reads CASSFRQGIDGYTF. DNA of the CDR3: TGTGCCAGCAGCTTTCGACAGGGGATCGATGGCTACACCTTC.